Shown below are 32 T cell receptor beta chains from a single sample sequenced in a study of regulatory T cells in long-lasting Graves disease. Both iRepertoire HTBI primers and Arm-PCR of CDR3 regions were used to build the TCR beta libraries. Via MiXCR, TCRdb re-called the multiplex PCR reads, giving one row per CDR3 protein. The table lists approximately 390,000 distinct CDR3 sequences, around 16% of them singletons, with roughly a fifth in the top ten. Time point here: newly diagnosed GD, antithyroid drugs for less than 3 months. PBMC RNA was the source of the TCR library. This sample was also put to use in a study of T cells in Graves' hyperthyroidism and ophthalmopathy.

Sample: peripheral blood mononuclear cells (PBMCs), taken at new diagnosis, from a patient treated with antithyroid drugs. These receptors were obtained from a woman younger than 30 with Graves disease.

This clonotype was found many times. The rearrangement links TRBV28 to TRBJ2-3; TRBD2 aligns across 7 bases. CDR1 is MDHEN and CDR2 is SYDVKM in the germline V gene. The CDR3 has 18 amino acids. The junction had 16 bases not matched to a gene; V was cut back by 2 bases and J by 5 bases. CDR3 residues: CASSLEGWRTRYKDTQYF. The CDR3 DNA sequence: TGTGCCAGCAGTTTAGAGGGGTGGCGGACTAGATATAAAGATACGCAGTATTTT. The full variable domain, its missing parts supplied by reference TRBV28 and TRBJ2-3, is DVKVTQSSRYLVKRTGEKVFLECVQDMDHENMFWYRQDPGLGLRLIYFSYDVKMKEKGDIPEGYSVSREKKERFSLILESASTNQTSMYLCASSLEGWRTRYKDTQYFGPGTRLTVL.

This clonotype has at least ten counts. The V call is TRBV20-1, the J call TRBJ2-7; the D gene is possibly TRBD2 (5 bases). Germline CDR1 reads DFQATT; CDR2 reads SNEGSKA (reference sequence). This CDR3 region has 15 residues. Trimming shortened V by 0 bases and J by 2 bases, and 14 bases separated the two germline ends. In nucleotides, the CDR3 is TGCAGTGCTAGAGATCTAACCGGGGAGCCCTACGAGCAGTACTTC. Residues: CSARDLTGEPYEQYF.

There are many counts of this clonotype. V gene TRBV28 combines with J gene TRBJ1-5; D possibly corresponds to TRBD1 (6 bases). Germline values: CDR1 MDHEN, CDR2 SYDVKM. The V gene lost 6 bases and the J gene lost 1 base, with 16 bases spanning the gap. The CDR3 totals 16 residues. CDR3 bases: TGTGCCAGCAGAGGGAACAGGGAGGGAAGCAATCAGCCCCAGCATTTT. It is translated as CASRGNREGSNQPQHF.

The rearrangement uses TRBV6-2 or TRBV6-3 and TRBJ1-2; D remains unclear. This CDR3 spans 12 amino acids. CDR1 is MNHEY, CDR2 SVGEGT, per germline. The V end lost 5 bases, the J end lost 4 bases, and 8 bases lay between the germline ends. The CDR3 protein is CASSDRPYGYTF. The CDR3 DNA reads TGTGCCAGCAGTGACCGGCCCTATGGCTACACCTTC.

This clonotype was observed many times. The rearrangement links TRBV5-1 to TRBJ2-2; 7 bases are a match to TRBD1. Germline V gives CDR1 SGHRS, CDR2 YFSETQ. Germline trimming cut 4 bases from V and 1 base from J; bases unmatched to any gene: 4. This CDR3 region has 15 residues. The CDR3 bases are TGCGCCAGCAGCCCGACAGGGCAGAACACCGGGGAGCTGTTTTTT. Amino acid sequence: CASSPTGQNTGELFF.

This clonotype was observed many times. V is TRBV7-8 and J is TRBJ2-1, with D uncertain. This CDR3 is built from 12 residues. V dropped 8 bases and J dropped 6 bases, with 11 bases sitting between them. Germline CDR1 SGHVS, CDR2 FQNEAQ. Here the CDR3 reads CASEQMANEQFF. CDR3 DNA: TGTGCCAGCGAGCAAATGGCCAATGAGCAGTTCTTC.

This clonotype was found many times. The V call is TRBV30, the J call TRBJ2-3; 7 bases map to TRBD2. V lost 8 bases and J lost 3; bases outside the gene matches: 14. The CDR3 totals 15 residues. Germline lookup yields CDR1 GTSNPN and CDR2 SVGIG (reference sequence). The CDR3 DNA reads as TGTGCCCGGAATCGGGCGGGAGCGGGGACAGATACGCAGTATTTT. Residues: CARNRAGAGTDTQYF.

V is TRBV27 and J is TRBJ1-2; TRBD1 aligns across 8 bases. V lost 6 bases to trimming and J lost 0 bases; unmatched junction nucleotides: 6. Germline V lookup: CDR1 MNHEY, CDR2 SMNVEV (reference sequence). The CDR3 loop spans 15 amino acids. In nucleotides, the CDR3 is TGTGCCAGCAGCCGACAGGGGAAACCTAACTATGGCTACACCTTC. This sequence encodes CASSRQGKPNYGYTF.

CDR3 region: CASSQRGRGAKFYTQYF. CDR3 sequence (DNA): TGTGCCAGCAGCCAACGCGGACGTGGGGCGAAGTTTTATACGCAGTATTTT. The chain uses TRBV3-1 and TRBJ2-3, with D possibly matching TRBD1 (5 bases). Germline CDR1 is LGHDT and CDR2 is YNNKEL (reference sequence). Trimming removed 2 bases from V and 7 bases from J, with 22 bases in between. The CDR3 spans 17 residues.

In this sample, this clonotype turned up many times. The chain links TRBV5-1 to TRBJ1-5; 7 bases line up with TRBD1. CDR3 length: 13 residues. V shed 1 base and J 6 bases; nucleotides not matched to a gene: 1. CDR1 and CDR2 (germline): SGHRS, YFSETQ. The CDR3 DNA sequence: TGCGCCAGCAGCTTGAGACAGGGTCAGCCCCAGCATTTT. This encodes CASSLRQGQPQHF.

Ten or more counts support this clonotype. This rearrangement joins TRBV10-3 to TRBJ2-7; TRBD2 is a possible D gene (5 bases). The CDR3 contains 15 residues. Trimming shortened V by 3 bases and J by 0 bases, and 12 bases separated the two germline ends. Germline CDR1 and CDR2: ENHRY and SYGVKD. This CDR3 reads CAISDSERSSYEQYF. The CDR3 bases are TGTGCCATCAGTGATTCTGAGCGGAGCTCCTACGAGCAGTACTTC.

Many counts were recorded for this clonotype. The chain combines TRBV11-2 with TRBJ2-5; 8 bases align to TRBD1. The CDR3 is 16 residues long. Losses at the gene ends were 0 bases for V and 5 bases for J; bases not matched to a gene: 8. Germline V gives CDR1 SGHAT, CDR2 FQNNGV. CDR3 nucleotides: TGTGCCAGCAGCTTAGACCGCACAGGGGGGATGGAGACCCAGTACTTC. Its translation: CASSLDRTGGMETQYF.

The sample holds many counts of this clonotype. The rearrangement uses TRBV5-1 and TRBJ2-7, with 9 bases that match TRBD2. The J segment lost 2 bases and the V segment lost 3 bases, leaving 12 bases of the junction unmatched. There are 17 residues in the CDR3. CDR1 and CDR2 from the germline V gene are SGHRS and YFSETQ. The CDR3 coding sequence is TGCGCCAGCAGCTCGAATCCTGCGACTAGCGGCACCTACGAGCAGTACTTC. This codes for CASSSNPATSGTYEQYF.

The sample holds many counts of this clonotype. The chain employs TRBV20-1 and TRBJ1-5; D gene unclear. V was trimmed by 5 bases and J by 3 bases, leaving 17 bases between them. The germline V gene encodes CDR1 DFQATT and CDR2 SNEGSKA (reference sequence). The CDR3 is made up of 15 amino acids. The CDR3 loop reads CSALQRAGNNQPQHF. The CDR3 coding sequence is TGCAGTGCTTTACAGAGGGCTGGGAACAATCAGCCCCAGCATTTT.

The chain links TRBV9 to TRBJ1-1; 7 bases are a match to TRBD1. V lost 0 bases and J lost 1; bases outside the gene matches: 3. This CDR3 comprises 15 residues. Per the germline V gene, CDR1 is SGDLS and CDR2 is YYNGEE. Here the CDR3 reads CASSVADRANTEAFF. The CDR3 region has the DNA TGTGCCAGCAGCGTAGCAGACAGGGCGAACACTGAAGCTTTCTTT.

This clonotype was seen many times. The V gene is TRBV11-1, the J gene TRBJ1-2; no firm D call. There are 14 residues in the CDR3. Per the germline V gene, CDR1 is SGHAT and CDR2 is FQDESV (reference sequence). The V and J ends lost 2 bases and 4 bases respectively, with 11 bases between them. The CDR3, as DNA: TGTGCCAGCAGCTTACTCGGCCCTTCCTATGGCTACACCTTC. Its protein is CASSLLGPSYGYTF.

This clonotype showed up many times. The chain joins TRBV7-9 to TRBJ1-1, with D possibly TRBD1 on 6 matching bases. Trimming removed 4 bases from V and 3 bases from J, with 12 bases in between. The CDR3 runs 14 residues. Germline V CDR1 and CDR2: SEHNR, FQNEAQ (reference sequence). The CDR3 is CASSSSTGYTEAFF. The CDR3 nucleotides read TGTGCCAGCAGCTCCTCAACAGGGTACACTGAAGCTTTCTTT.

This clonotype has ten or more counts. The CDR3 DNA is TGTGCCAGCTCACCAGGAATGGGTCAGCCCCAGCATTTT. Its translation: CASSPGMGQPQHF. This chain links TRBV18 with TRBJ1-5, with D unclear. Germline CDR1 and CDR2: KGHSH and LQKENI. The CDR3 totals 13 residues. V gave up 2 bases and J gave up 6 bases, with 8 bases separating them. Full variable domain (missing parts from reference TRBV18 and TRBJ1-5): NAGVMQNPRHLVRRRGQEARLRCSPMKGHSHVYWYRQLPEEGLKFMVYLQKENIIDESGMPKERFSAEFPKEGPSILRIQQVVRGDSAAYFCASSPGMGQPQHFGDGTRLSIL.

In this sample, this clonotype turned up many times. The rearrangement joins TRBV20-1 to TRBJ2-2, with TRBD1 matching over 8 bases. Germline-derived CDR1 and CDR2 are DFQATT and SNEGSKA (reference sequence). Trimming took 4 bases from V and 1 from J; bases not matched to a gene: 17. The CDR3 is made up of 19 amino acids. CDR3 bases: TGCAGTGCTACCCTCTTGGCAGGGGGCAACAGGGGGAACACCGGGGAGCTGTTTTTT. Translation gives CSATLLAGGNRGNTGELFF.

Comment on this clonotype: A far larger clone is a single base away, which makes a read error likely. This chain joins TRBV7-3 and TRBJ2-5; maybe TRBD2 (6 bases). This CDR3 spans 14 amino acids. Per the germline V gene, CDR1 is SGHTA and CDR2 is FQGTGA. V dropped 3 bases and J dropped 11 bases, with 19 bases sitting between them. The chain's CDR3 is CASSFGGDGAEQYF. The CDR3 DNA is TGTGCCAGCAGCTTTGGAGGGGACGGGGCTGAGCAGTACTTC.

The CDR3 nucleotides read TGTGCCAGCAGTGCCGCCGCCGGCCTTGAGCAGTTCTTC. Translation gives CASSAAAGLEQFF. J is TRBJ2-1 and V is TRBV6-1; no definite D call. Germline values: CDR1 MNHNS, CDR2 SASEGT. The CDR3 runs 13 residues. Trimming took 4 bases from V and 9 from J, leaving 13 bases between them.

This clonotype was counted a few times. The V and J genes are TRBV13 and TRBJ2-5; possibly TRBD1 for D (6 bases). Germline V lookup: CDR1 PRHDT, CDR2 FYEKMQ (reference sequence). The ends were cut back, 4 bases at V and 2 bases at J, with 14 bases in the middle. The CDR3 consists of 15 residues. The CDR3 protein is CASSSSRDKQETQYF. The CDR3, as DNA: TGTGCCAGCAGCTCCTCCCGGGACAAGCAAGAGACCCAGTACTTC. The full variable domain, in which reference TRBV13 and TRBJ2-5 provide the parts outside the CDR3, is AAGVIQSPRHLIKEKRETATLKCYPIPRHDTVYWYQQGPGQDPQFLISFYEKMQSDKGSIPDRFSAQQFSDYHSELNMSSLELGDSALYFCASSSSRDKQETQYFGPGTRLLVL.

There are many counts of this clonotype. CDR3 nucleotides: TGTGCCAGCGGCGGTTCCGGGACGGGCTACAATGAGCAGTTCTTC. As protein: CASGGSGTGYNEQFF. V is TRBV12-3 or TRBV12-4 and J is TRBJ2-1, with D perhaps being TRBD1 or TRBD2 (5 bases each). Trimming removed 8 bases at V and 3 bases at J, with 17 bases between. The CDR3 has 15 amino acids.

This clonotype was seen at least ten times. This chain's CDR3 is CASSGVGGRYEQYF. CDR3 DNA sequence: TGTGCCAGCAGTGGGGTCGGGGGCCGCTACGAGCAGTACTTC. This chain uses TRBV2 with TRBJ2-3, with D tentatively TRBD1 or TRBD2 (6 bases each). The DNA end lines up better with TRBJ2-7; the J call may be wrong. The CDR3 is 14 amino acids. Germline assignment: CDR1 SNHLY and CDR2 FYNNEI.

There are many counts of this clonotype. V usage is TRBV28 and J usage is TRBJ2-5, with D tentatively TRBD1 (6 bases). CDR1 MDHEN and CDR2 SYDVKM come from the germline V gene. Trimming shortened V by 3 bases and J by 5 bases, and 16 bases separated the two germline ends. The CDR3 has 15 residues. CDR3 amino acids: CASSFSSGRGETQYF. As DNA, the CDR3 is TGTGCCAGCAGTTTTTCCAGCGGTAGGGGGGAGACCCAGTACTTC.

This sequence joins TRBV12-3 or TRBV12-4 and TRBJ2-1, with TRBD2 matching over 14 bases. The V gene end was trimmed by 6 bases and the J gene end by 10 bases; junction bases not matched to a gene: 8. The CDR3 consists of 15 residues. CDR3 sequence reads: CASSTTSGGAREQFF. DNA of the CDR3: TGTGCCAGCAGCACGACTAGCGGGGGGGCTCGGGAGCAGTTCTTC.

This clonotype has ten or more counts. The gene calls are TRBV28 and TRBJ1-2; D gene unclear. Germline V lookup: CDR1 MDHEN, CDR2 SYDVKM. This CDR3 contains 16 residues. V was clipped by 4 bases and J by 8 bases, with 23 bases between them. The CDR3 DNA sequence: TGTGCCAGCAGTTCCTTAACGTGGGGTTCTTCTCGAGGCTACACCTTC. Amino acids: CASSSLTWGSSRGYTF.

The CDR3 here is CASSLSGGIMDEQFF. The DNA for the CDR3 is TGTGCCAGCAGCTTGAGCGGGGGGATTATGGATGAGCAGTTCTTC. The genes are TRBV5-8 and TRBJ2-1; the match to TRBD2 covers 9 bases. The V segment lost 1 base and the J segment 8 bases; nucleotides outside the gene matches: 7. The CDR3 has 15 amino acids. Germline V gene sequence: CDR1 SGHTS, CDR2 YDEGEE.

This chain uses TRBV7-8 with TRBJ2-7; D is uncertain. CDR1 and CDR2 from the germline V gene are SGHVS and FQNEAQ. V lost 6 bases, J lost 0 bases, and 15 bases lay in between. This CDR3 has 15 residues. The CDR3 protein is CASSPRREPSYEQYF. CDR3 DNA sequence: TGTGCCAGCAGTCCTCGACGTGAACCCTCCTACGAGCAGTACTTC.

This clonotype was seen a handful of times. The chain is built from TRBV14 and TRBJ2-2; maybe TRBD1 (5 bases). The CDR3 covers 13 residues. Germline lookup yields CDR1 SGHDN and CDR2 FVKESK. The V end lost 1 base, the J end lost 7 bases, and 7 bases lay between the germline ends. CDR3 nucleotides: TGTGCCAGCAGCCAAGGGACATACGGGGAGCTGTTTTTT. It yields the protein CASSQGTYGELFF.

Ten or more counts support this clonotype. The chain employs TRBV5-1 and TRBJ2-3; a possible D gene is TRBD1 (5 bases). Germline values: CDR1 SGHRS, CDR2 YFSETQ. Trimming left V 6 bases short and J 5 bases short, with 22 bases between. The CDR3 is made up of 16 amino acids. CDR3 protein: CASTQGRFLERDTQYF. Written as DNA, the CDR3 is TGCGCCAGCACCCAGGGTAGATTTTTGGAGAGAGATACGCAGTATTTT.

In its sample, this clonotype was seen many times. The CDR3 reads CASPPGQGPQTTDTQYF. CDR3 bases: TGTGCCAGCCCGCCGGGACAGGGGCCGCAAACCACAGATACGCAGTATTTT. The chain joins TRBV13 to TRBJ2-3, with 10 bases lining up with TRBD1. This CDR3 region has 17 residues. Trimming at V came to 8 bases and at J to 2 bases, leaving 13 bases not matched to a gene. The germline gives CDR1 PRHDT, CDR2 FYEKMQ (reference sequence). The full variable domain, completed using reference TRBV13 and TRBJ2-3, is AAGVIQSPRHLIKEKRETATLKCYPIPRHDTVYWYQQGPGQDPQFLISFYEKMQSDKGSIPDRFSAQQFSDYHSELNMSSLELGDSALYFCASPPGQGPQTTDTQYFGPGTRLTVL.